This T cell receptor (beta chain) was obtained from a study of early T cells in non-severe SARS-CoV-2 infection. CDR3 length: 14 amino acids. From germline, CDR1 is KGHSH and CDR2 LQKENI. V lost 5 bases to trimming and J lost 6 bases, with 16 bases between them. Molecules of cDNA were individually given unique molecular identifiers that were attached to them. TCRdb passed the 5' RACE reads through MiXCR, listing each CDR3 protein once. The table includes around 64,000 distinct CDR3 sequences, more than 9.5% detected once. This clonotype came up a few times. V usage is TRBV18 and J usage is TRBJ2-5, with D possibly being TRBD1 (6 bases). The clonotype comes from an adult who was a healthcare worker with PCR-confirmed SARS-CoV-2 infection or an uninfected control (not recorded which). Material: whole blood, obtained at baseline. The CDR3 DNA sequence: TGTGCCAGCTCAACGACACAGGGTGGGAAGACCCAGTACTTC. Translation: CASSTTQGGKTQYF.